The 8 T cell receptor beta chains presented below share a single source sample, sequenced in a study of regulatory T cells in long-lasting Graves disease (dated by TCRdb to about 2021). The meaning of the sample's time point label: persistent/refractory GD, antithyroid drugs over 5 years with positive TRAb. RNA was extracted from PBMCs in TRIzol for both TCR sequencing and RNA sequencing. The library was produced with multiplex PCR. Sequencing used an Illumina HiSeq 4000. To build TCR beta libraries, CDR3 regions were amplified by Arm-PCR using iRepertoire HTBI primers. The public reads were run again by TCRdb, first through fastp at Q25 and then through MiXCR, and only productive beta chains were kept. Identical CDR3 protein sequences are pooled into one entry, listed with their most common genes and DNA. The sample table records roughly 430,000 distinct CDR3 sequences; over 20% of these occur just once. The leading ten clones occupy about 13% of the sample.

Sample: peripheral blood mononuclear cells (PBMCs), taken when the disease was refractory, from a patient treated with antithyroid drugs. These receptors all stem from a female donor with Graves disease.

The J gene is TRBJ2-1, the V gene TRBV6-2 or TRBV6-3, with 9 bases fitting TRBD2. The length of the CDR3 is 13 residues. Germline values: CDR1 MNHEY, CDR2 SVGEGT. With 6 bases clipped from V and 8 bases from J, the junction kept 5 bases outside the gene matches. In DNA, the CDR3 is TGTGCCAGCAGAACCGGGACTAGCTATGAGCAGTTCTTC. Translated, it gives CASRTGTSYEQFF.

This clonotype has ten or more counts. This sequence joins TRBV30 and TRBJ2-5; D call uncertain. The CDR3 loop spans 12 amino acids. Between the trimmed V and J ends, which lost 2 bases and 4 bases, there was a span of 8 bases. Germline V gene data show CDR1 as GTSNPN and CDR2 as SVGIG (reference sequence). The chain's CDR3 is CAWSPDGETQYF. The CDR3 coding sequence is TGTGCCTGGAGTCCGGACGGAGAGACCCAGTACTTC.

V and J are TRBV20-1 and TRBJ2-7; 12 bases fit TRBD2. The CDR3 runs to 15 residues. V dropped 3 bases and J dropped 4; count of bases not matched to a gene: 7. Germline V CDR1 and CDR2: DFQATT, SNEGSKA (reference sequence). The CDR3 loop reads CSARGPGLAGYEQYF. The CDR3 DNA sequence: TGCAGTGCTAGGGGACCGGGACTAGCGGGTTACGAGCAGTACTTC.

At least ten counts were recorded for this clonotype. The CDR3 region is CASSSVLAGVGTGELFF. The CDR3 DNA is TGTGCCAGCAGTTCTGTCTTAGCGGGAGTGGGGACCGGGGAGCTGTTTTTT. The gene calls are TRBV12-3 or TRBV12-4 and TRBJ2-2; 9 bases line up with TRBD2. The CDR3 runs to 17 residues. The V and J ends lost 4 bases and 5 bases, in that order; junction bases with no gene match: 11.

This clonotype was counted many times. V and J are TRBV28 and TRBJ1-2, with D hard to call. This CDR3 is 16 amino acids long. Trimming removed 0 bases at V and 8 bases at J, with 19 bases between. Germline loops: CDR1 MDHEN, CDR2 SYDVKM. The CDR3 region is CASSLWGIEATGGYTF. CDR3 DNA sequence: TGTGCCAGCAGTTTATGGGGAATAGAAGCTACGGGGGGCTACACCTTC.

For this clonotype: A clone one base away is much larger, so this may be a read error. The gene calls are TRBV28 and TRBJ2-7; the match to TRBD1 covers 8 bases. The CDR3 covers 14 residues. Per the germline V gene, CDR1 is MDHEN and CDR2 is SYDVKM. The CDR3 coding sequence is TGTGCCAGCAGTTTCCCCGGACAGGGCTACGGGCAGTACTTC. Translated: CASSFPGQGYGQYF.

V gene TRBV4-1 combines with J gene TRBJ2-5; the D gene is possibly TRBD2 (6 bases). Germline lookup yields CDR1 MGHRA and CDR2 YSYEKL. The V end lost 4 bases, the J end lost 2 bases, and 17 bases lay between the germline ends. This CDR3 has 16 amino acids. The CDR3 loop is CASSPQGLAAQETQYF. CDR3 nucleotides: TGCGCCAGCAGCCCTCAGGGATTAGCGGCTCAAGAGACCCAGTACTTC.

This clonotype was found many times. The V gene is TRBV7-6, the J gene TRBJ1-6; no firm D call. This CDR3 has 12 residues. The V end was cut by 5 bases, the J end by 5 bases, with 4 bases between. CDR1 and CDR2 (germline): SGHVS, FNYEAQ. The CDR3 region is CASSADNSPLHF. The DNA for the CDR3 is TGTGCCAGCAGCGCCGATAATTCACCCCTCCACTTT.